The 29 T cell receptor beta chains below come from one sample, sequenced in a study of PD-1 blockade in mismatch repair-deficient tumors. Generated by immunoSEQ multiplex PCR, the TCRdb table keeps only in-frame clones and is missing some. The sample shows approximately 130,000 clones, about 88% of them seen only once. The input for sequencing was peripheral blood, taken 44 weeks after starting pembrolizumab. Source of these receptors: an adult with mismatch repair-deficient cancer.

The V and J genes are TRBV5-5 and TRBJ1-2; tentative D call: TRBD1 (5 bases). V lost 0 bases to trimming and J lost 8 bases, with 11 bases between them. The CDR3 runs 13 residues. Germline V lookup: CDR1 SGHKS, CDR2 YYEKEE (reference sequence). CDR3 sequence: CASSLAGSWGYTF. In DNA, the CDR3 is TGTGCCAGCAGCTTGGCAGGGTCGTGGGGCTACACCTTC.

This rearrangement joins TRBV12-5 to TRBJ2-7; TRBD1 is a possible D gene (5 bases). Germline CDR1 is LGHNT and CDR2 is FRNRAP. Trimming left V 5 bases short and J 2 bases short, with 10 bases between. The CDR3 totals 13 residues. The CDR3 here is CASGSRETYEQYF. The DNA for the CDR3 is TGTGCTAGTGGTAGCAGGGAAACCTACGAGCAGTACTTC.

A single count supports this clone. This chain connects TRBV5-1 to TRBJ2-5; 9 nucleotides line up with TRBD1. CDR3 size: 13 residues. Trimming removed 4 bases from V and 4 bases from J; junction bases left unmatched: 2. The V gene's germline CDR1 is SGHRS and CDR2 YFSETQ. The CDR3 protein is CASSEQGAETQYF. DNA for the CDR3: TGCGCCAGCAGCGAACAGGGGGCAGAGACCCAGTACTTC.

The J gene is TRBJ1-2, the V gene TRBV4-1; 8 nucleotides agree with TRBD1. Germline assignment: CDR1 MGHRA and CDR2 YSYEKL. CDR3 size: 15 residues. V lost 3 bases to trimming and J lost 4 bases; unmatched junction nucleotides: 7. The CDR3 DNA follows: TGCGCCAGCAGCCACCCAACGACAGGGGTCTATGGCTACACCTTC. Encoded protein: CASSHPTTGVYGYTF.

The chain recombines TRBV19 with TRBJ2-4, with a possible D match to TRBD1 (6 bases). V lost 9 bases and J 2 bases, leaving 17 bases between the germline ends. This CDR3 spans 15 amino acids. CDR1 and CDR2 from the germline V gene are LNHDA and SQIVND (reference sequence). CDR3: CARNGAQGTKNIQYF. CDR3 coding DNA: TGTGCCAGAAATGGGGCACAGGGAACCAAAAACATTCAGTACTTC.

V and J are TRBV21-1 and TRBJ2-7; the table's D call of TRBD2 was not tested on the DNA. TRBV21-1 constitutes a pseudogene. This CDR3 has 14 amino acids. The CDR3 nucleotides are TGTGCCAGCAGCAAAGAATATCCGTCCTACGAGCAGTACTTC. This gives the protein CASSKEYPSYEQYF.

V usage is TRBV30 and J usage is TRBJ1-4, with 7 bases identical to TRBD1. There are 15 residues in the CDR3. Per the germline V gene, CDR1 is GTSNPN and CDR2 is SVGIG (reference sequence). With 2 bases clipped from V and 4 bases from J, the junction kept 7 bases outside the gene matches. CDR3 in DNA: TGTGCCTGGAGTCTTATAGGGGGCAGTAATGAAAAACTGTTTTTT. It encodes CAWSLIGGSNEKLFF.

The CDR3, as DNA: TGTGCCAGCAATGGGATCTCGACAGATACGCAGTATTTT. Protein product: CASNGISTDTQYF. The rearrangement joins TRBV2 to TRBJ2-3; D gene ambiguous. The V end was cut by 7 bases, the J end by 3 bases, with 11 bases between. Per the germline V gene, CDR1 is SNHLY and CDR2 is FYNNEI. The CDR3 has 13 amino acids.

The chain combines TRBV29-1 with TRBJ2-3; D gene uncertain. Germline CDR1 reads SQVTM; CDR2 reads ANQGSEA. This CDR3 has 12 residues. Between the trimmed V and J ends, which lost 6 bases and 1 base, there was a span of 8 bases. The CDR3 DNA reads as TGCAGCGTCCGACTCGGCACAGATACGCAGTATTTT. It is translated as CSVRLGTDTQYF.

The chain employs TRBV9 and TRBJ2-7; D is ambiguous. CDR3 length: 14 amino acids. The germline CDR1 and CDR2 sequences are SGDLS and YYNGEE. V was pared by 2 bases and J by 0 bases, with 9 bases between. The CDR3 loop reads CASSVDSSSYEQYF. The CDR3 coding sequence is TGTGCCAGCAGCGTTGACTCGAGCTCCTACGAGCAGTACTTC.

V is TRBV2 and J is TRBJ2-5, with D possibly being TRBD2 (5 bases). CDR1 is SNHLY, CDR2 FYNNEI, per germline. The CDR3 extends over 14 amino acids. The germline V and J ends were trimmed by 8 bases and 5 bases, with 18 bases remaining between them. In nucleotides, the CDR3 is TGTGCCAGCCAGTACGGGGTTGCGCGTGAGACCCAGTACTTC. Its translation: CASQYGVARETQYF.

This clone was picked up one time. The chain carries TRBV2 and TRBJ1-2; 11 bases align to TRBD1. Germline CDR1 SNHLY, CDR2 FYNNEI. This CDR3 comprises 12 residues. The V and J ends lost 6 bases and 13 bases, in that order; junction bases with no gene match: 7. The CDR3 DNA reads as TGTGCCAGCAGGGGACAGGGGGGCCCCTGCACCTTC. Translating it yields CASRGQGGPCTF.

V gene TRBV7-9 combines with J gene TRBJ2-7; D gene uncertain. The V gene lost 4 bases and the J gene lost 8 bases, with 12 bases spanning the gap. This CDR3 comprises 12 residues. Germline V gives CDR1 SEHNR, CDR2 FQNEAQ (reference sequence). CDR3 coding DNA: TGTGCCAGCAGCTCAAGTTCCGGACAGCAGTACTTC. Its protein product is CASSSSSGQQYF.

As regards this clone: Within the sample, other DNA sequences also encode this same CDR3. This chain links TRBV5-1 with TRBJ1-5; D ambiguous. The CDR3 has 13 residues. V lost 0 bases and J 4 bases, leaving 5 bases between the germline ends. Germline CDR1 and CDR2: SGHRS and YFSETQ. CDR3 in amino acids: CASSLGVNQPQHF. CDR3 nucleotides: TGCGCCAGCAGCTTGGGGGTTAATCAGCCCCAGCATTTT.

J is TRBJ1-5 and V is TRBV27; TRBD1 matches 7 bases. This CDR3 region has 13 residues. The V segment lost 5 bases and the J segment 6 bases; nucleotides outside the gene matches: 4. Germline loops: CDR1 MNHEY, CDR2 SMNVEV (reference sequence). CDR3 loop: CASSPGQVQPQHF. CDR3 coding DNA: TGTGCCAGCAGTCCAGGACAGGTTCAGCCCCAGCATTTT.

The genes are TRBV7-8 and TRBJ1-2; perhaps TRBD1 as D (6 bases). The length of the CDR3 is 13 residues. In germline, CDR1 is SGHVS, CDR2 FQNEAQ. V was pared by 3 bases and J by 4 bases, with 9 bases between. The CDR3 sequence: CASSLGGGYGYTF. CDR3 sequence (DNA): TGTGCCAGCAGCTTGGGAGGGGGCTATGGCTACACCTTC.

This chain connects TRBV5-1 to TRBJ2-3; no clear D. The V gene lost 2 bases and the J gene lost 2 bases, with 0 bases spanning the gap. In germline, CDR1 is SGHRS, CDR2 YFSETQ. This CDR3 has 11 residues. This CDR3 is CASSFTDTQYF. The CDR3 coding sequence is TGCGCCAGCAGCTTCACAGATACGCAGTATTTT. Variable domain in full (rest from reference TRBV5-1 and TRBJ2-3): KAGVTQTPRYLIKTRGQQVTLSCSPISGHRSVSWYQQTPGQGLQFLFEYFSETQRNKGNFPGRFSGRQFSNSRSEMNVSTLELGDSALYLCASSFTDTQYFGPGTRLTVL.

This chain links TRBV27 with TRBJ2-7, with unresolved D. V was pared by 5 bases and J by 0 bases, with 14 bases between. The CDR3 has 15 amino acids. The germline V gene encodes CDR1 MNHEY and CDR2 SMNVEV (reference sequence). The CDR3 DNA follows: TGTGCCAGCAGTATTAGCAACCCTAGCTCCTACGAGCAGTACTTC. This codes for CASSISNPSSYEQYF.

The V and J genes are TRBV16 and TRBJ2-6, with 12 bases fitting TRBD2. CDR3 length: 19 residues. J was trimmed by 1 base and V by 5 bases; bases with no gene match: 9. Germline-derived CDR1 and CDR2 are KGHSY and FQNENV. This CDR3 is CASSALAGGPSSGANVLTF. CDR3 coding DNA: TGTGCCAGCAGCGCTCTAGCGGGAGGGCCTAGTTCTGGGGCCAACGTCCTGACTTTC.

The V call is TRBV11-3, the J call TRBJ2-7; D unresolved. The CDR3 runs to 13 residues. The germline V and J ends were trimmed by 1 base and 0 bases, with 4 bases remaining between them. Germline CDR1 and CDR2: SGHNT and YENEEA. CDR3 region: CASSLGVSYEQYF. The CDR3 nucleotides are TGTGCCAGCAGCTTAGGGGTCTCCTACGAGCAGTACTTC.

This chain uses TRBV30 with TRBJ2-2, with TRBD2 identical over 10 bases. With 4 bases clipped from V and 5 bases from J, the junction kept 7 bases outside the gene matches. The CDR3 is 15 residues long. Germline V CDR1 and CDR2: GTSNPN, SVGIG (reference sequence). The DNA of the CDR3 is TGTGCCTGGACTCGTCTAGCGGGAGATACCGGGGAGCTGTTTTTT. Encoded protein: CAWTRLAGDTGELFF.

This clone has only a few counts. This CDR3 is CASSPVAGTTDTQYF. As DNA, the CDR3 is TGCGCCAGCAGCCCAGTAGCGGGAACCACAGATACGCAGTATTTT. This chain joins TRBV5-1 and TRBJ2-3; TRBD2 aligns across 8 bases. This CDR3 region has 15 residues. Per germline, CDR1 SGHRS and CDR2 YFSETQ. V dropped 4 bases and J dropped 2; count of bases not matched to a gene: 6.

This clone was recorded only once. This chain's CDR3 is CASSLGSGSSYNEQFF. The CDR3 DNA sequence: TGTGCCAGCAGCTTAGGGTCCGGGAGCTCCTACAATGAGCAGTTCTTC. The V call is TRBV7-2, the J call TRBJ2-1; weak D call: TRBD2 (6 bases). The CDR3 loop spans 16 amino acids. V gave up 1 base and J gave up 0 bases, with 10 bases separating them. Germline V lookup: CDR1 SGHTA, CDR2 FQGNSA.

In its sample, this clone was seen once. The chain links TRBV2 to TRBJ1-5; D may be TRBD1 (5 bases). V lost 1 base to trimming and J lost 4 bases, with 11 bases between them. Germline V gene sequence: CDR1 SNHLY, CDR2 FYNNEI. The CDR3 totals 15 residues. The CDR3 DNA reads TGTGCCAGCAGTGAAGGACAGTCTCGGAATCAGCCCCAGCATTTT. This gives the protein CASSEGQSRNQPQHF.

This clone was seen only a few times. This chain connects TRBV4-2 to TRBJ2-7, with TRBD2 matching 9 bases. The CDR3 is 14 amino acids. The V gene's germline CDR1 is LGHNA and CDR2 YNFKEQ. V trimming: 4 bases; J trimming: 2 bases; junction bases outside the gene matches: 3. CDR3 bases: TGTGCCAGCAGCCTAAGCGGGAGGCCCTACGAGCAGTACTTC. Its protein is CASSLSGRPYEQYF.

V is TRBV4-1 and J is TRBJ2-7; TRBD2 matches 7 bases. V shed 4 bases, J shed 3 bases, and the junction held 9 bases outside the gene matches. CDR1 is MGHRA and CDR2 is YSYEKL in the germline V gene. This CDR3 is 15 amino acids long. CDR3 loop: CASSPHGSSGYEQYF. Written as DNA, the CDR3 is TGCGCCAGCAGCCCCCACGGGTCTAGCGGCTACGAGCAGTACTTC.

This sequence joins TRBV7-3 and TRBJ1-5, with TRBD1 matching 9 bases. This CDR3 contains 18 residues. The germline CDR1 and CDR2 sequences are SGHTA and FQGTGA. V was clipped by 5 bases and J by 6 bases; unmatched bases: 17. CDR3 loop: CASSVNDNGQGFAQPQHF. In nucleotides, the CDR3 is TGTGCCAGCAGCGTCAACGATAACGGACAGGGGTTTGCTCAGCCCCAGCATTTT.

The chain recombines TRBV5-6 with TRBJ1-5; TRBD1 matches at 10 bases. V dropped 4 bases and J dropped 2; count of bases not matched to a gene: 3. The CDR3 spans 15 residues. CDR1 SGHDT and CDR2 YYEEEE come from the germline V gene. The CDR3 loop is CASSAGTGGNQPQHF. For the CDR3, the DNA is TGTGCCAGCAGCGCCGGGACAGGGGGCAATCAGCCCCAGCATTTT.

The chain employs TRBV27 and TRBJ2-7, with 11 bases lining up with TRBD2. V shed 3 bases, J shed 3 bases, and the junction held 1 base outside the gene matches. The germline gives CDR1 MNHEY, CDR2 SMNVEV (reference sequence). The CDR3 extends over 14 amino acids. As DNA, the CDR3 is TGTGCCAGCAGTTTCGGGACTAGCGGCTACGAGCAGTACTTC. Protein product: CASSFGTSGYEQYF.